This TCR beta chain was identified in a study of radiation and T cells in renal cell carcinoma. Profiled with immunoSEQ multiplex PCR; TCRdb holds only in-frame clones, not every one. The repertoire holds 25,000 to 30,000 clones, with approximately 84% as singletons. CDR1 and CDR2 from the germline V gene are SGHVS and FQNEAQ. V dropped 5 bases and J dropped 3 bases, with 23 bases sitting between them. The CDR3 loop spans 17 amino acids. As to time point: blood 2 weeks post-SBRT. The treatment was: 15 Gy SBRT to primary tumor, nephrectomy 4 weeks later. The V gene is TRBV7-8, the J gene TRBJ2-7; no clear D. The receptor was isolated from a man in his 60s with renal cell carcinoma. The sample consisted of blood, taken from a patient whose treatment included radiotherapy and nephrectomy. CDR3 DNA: TGTGCCAGCAGCGAAAGCCCGGGCAGAGGAATATTCTACGAGCAGTACTTC. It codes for CASSESPGRGIFYEQYF.